This T cell receptor beta chain was observed in a study of cytomegalovirus exposure and HLA in healthy donors. Across the study: Within the Caucasian-associated ancestry cluster were 81% of the 398 genotyped donors. Study results and caveats: An analysis that was carried out later associated 16,951 TCR beta sequences with HLA alleles at 0.05 false discovery rate.

Turning to this clone: The antigen remains unidentified.

13 Jbeta primers and 60 Vbeta primers were used for the PCR. Libraries were prepared by immunoSEQ multiplex PCR; TCRdb keeps only in-frame clonotypes and omits some of them. In the table there are about 99,000 clones, over 65% of which are singletons. The CDR3 loop spans 16 amino acids. Germline V gene lookup returns CDR1 SEHNR and CDR2 FQNEAQ (reference sequence). Trimming removed 1 base from V and 4 bases from J, with 14 bases in between. The specimen sequenced was PBMCs. V and J are TRBV7-9 and TRBJ1-3; D may be TRBD1 (6 bases). The TCR sequence derives from a middle-aged woman in good health and CMV-seronegative. CDR3 protein: CASSLGAGAHGNTIYF. DNA for the CDR3: TGTGCCAGCAGCTTAGGGGCAGGGGCGCACGGAAACACCATATATTTT. Filled out from reference TRBV7-9 and TRBJ1-3, the complete variable domain reads DTGVSQNPRHKITKRGQNVTFRCDPISEHNRLYWYRQTLGQGPEFLTYFQNEAQLEKSRLLSDRFSAERPKGSFSTLEIQRTEQGDSAMYLCASSLGAGAHGNTIYFGEGSWLTVV.